The 17 T cell receptor beta chains in this list originate from one sample, sequenced in a study of PD-1 blockade in classical Hodgkin lymphoma. Profiled with immunoSEQ multiplex PCR; TCRdb holds only in-frame clones, not every one. The data contain around 53,000 clones, around 74% of them singletons. Noted time point: cycle 4 day 1 (C4D1), after about 6 weeks of nivolumab. Each and every patient relapsed after autologous stem cell transplantation, and patients got differing brentuximab vedotin exposure. The sequencing here drew on peripheral blood mononuclear cells (PBMCs), taken before the fourth cycle of nivolumab. These receptor sequences come from a human donor with classical Hodgkin lymphoma.

The chain links TRBV6-5 to TRBJ1-5; TRBD1 might be the D (5 bases). Between the trimmed V and J ends, which lost 4 bases and 4 bases, there was a span of 11 bases. CDR3 length: 14 amino acids. The germline V gene has CDR1 MNHEY and CDR2 SVGAGI. The CDR3 nucleotides read TGTGCCAGCAGTTCCTCGACAGTAAATCAGCCCCAGCATTTT. Translated, it gives CASSSSTVNQPQHF.

The chain uses TRBV29-1 and TRBJ2-3; D uncertain. Germline V gene data show CDR1 as SQVTM and CDR2 as ANQGSEA. Trimming cost V 7 bases and J 1 base, with 12 bases left between them. The CDR3 runs 13 residues. The DNA for the CDR3 is TGCAGCGCTGTAGGGTCCGGCACAGATACGCAGTATTTT. Encoded protein: CSAVGSGTDTQYF.

The gene calls are TRBV5-6 and TRBJ2-5; D possibly corresponds to TRBD1 (6 bases). The J call may not be correct, given that the DNA end is closer to TRBJ2-7. The CDR3 loop spans 14 amino acids. Per germline, CDR1 SGHDT and CDR2 YYEEEE. CDR3 DNA sequence: TGTGCCAGCAGCTTGGAAGGACAGCCCTACGAGCAGTACTTC. Translation: CASSLEGQPYEQYF.

Remarks on this clone: A read error is the likely source, as a far larger clone sits one nucleotide away. This sequence joins TRBV5-4 and TRBJ2-7, with 12 bases aligning to TRBD1. The J segment lost 7 bases and the V segment lost 4 bases, leaving 12 bases of the junction unmatched. Germline CDR1 and CDR2: SGHNT and YYREEE (reference sequence). The CDR3 totals 16 residues. The DNA of the CDR3 is TGTGCCAGCAGCGATCCCCCCGGGACAGGGGGCCGAGAGCAGTACTTC. Its protein is CASSDPPGTGGREQYF.

The chain's CDR3 is CASSLSSEQYF. The CDR3 nucleotides read TGTGCCAGCAGCCTCAGTTCTGAGCAGTACTTC. The chain links TRBV7-2 to TRBJ2-7; D ambiguous. In germline, CDR1 is SGHTA, CDR2 FQGNSA. V lost 5 bases, J lost 7 bases, and 9 bases lay in between. The length of the CDR3 is 11 residues.

This clone appeared a few times. The rearrangement links TRBV19 to TRBJ2-3; tentative D call: TRBD1 (7 bases). The germline V gene has CDR1 LNHDA and CDR2 SQIVND (reference sequence). This CDR3 is 16 amino acids long. The V and J ends lost 7 bases and 6 bases respectively, with 23 bases between them. The CDR3 nucleotides are TGTGCCAGTACCGTTACAGGCAACCCAGGGGGGGATACGCAGTATTTT. Protein sequence: CASTVTGNPGGDTQYF.

This sequence joins TRBV2 and TRBJ2-2; D is uncertain. Looked up from germline, CDR1 is SNHLY and CDR2 is FYNNEI. The CDR3 runs 11 residues. The V gene lost 5 bases and the J gene lost 7 bases, with 5 bases spanning the gap. CDR3 sequence (DNA): TGTGCCAGCAGTTACGACGGGGAGCTGTTTTTT. As protein: CASSYDGELFF.

The V call is TRBV28, the J call TRBJ2-5, with TRBD1 identical over 7 bases. Germline V lookup: CDR1 MDHEN, CDR2 SYDVKM. With 5 bases clipped from V and 0 bases from J, the junction kept 3 bases outside the gene matches. CDR3 length: 14 amino acids. For the CDR3, the DNA is TGTGCCAGCAGTATGGGACAGCACCAAGAGACCCAGTACTTC. This sequence encodes CASSMGQHQETQYF.

V usage is TRBV7-2 and J usage is TRBJ1-2, with TRBD1 identical over 8 bases. J was trimmed by 6 bases and V by 0 bases; bases with no gene match: 6. CDR1 and CDR2 from the germline V gene are SGHTA and FQGNSA. The CDR3 spans 15 residues. The CDR3 DNA reads as TGTGCCAGCAGCTTAGCGTCGACACAGGGGGATGGCTACACCTTC. Amino acids: CASSLASTQGDGYTF.

V usage is TRBV19 and J usage is TRBJ2-1; TRBD2 matches 9 bases. The CDR3 has 14 amino acids. With 10 bases clipped from V and 6 bases from J, the junction kept 10 bases outside the gene matches. Germline loops: CDR1 LNHDA, CDR2 SQIVND (reference sequence). For the CDR3, the DNA is TGTGCCACCCGGGCTAGCGGGACCCCCAATGAGCAGTTCTTC. This gives the protein CATRASGTPNEQFF.

This chain joins TRBV10-2 and TRBJ2-7; TRBD2 agrees at 9 bases. The CDR3 consists of 14 residues. J lost 0 bases, V lost 7 bases, and 4 bases had no gene match. Germline-derived CDR1 and CDR2 are WSHSY and SAAADI. DNA of the CDR3: TGCGCCAGCACCGAGCGGGAGGTCTCCTACGAGCAGTACTTC. The encoded protein is CASTEREVSYEQYF.

The chain joins TRBV27 to TRBJ2-5; 8 positions match TRBD1. The germline V gene has CDR1 MNHEY and CDR2 SMNVEV (reference sequence). With 5 bases clipped from V and 3 bases from J, the junction kept 8 bases outside the gene matches. The CDR3 is 15 amino acids. CDR3 region: CASSLGTGRKETQYF. In DNA form, the CDR3 reads TGTGCCAGCAGTCTCGGGACAGGCCGTAAAGAGACCCAGTACTTC.

This clone has only a few counts. The rearrangement links TRBV6-6 to TRBJ2-7; 10 bases fit TRBD1. The CDR3 has 16 amino acids. Germline V lookup: CDR1 MNHNY, CDR2 SVGAGI (reference sequence). With 10 bases clipped from V and 2 bases from J, the junction kept 14 bases outside the gene matches. CDR3 coding DNA: TGTGCCACCAGCAATGATCCGGGACAGGGGCCCTACGAGCAGTACTTC. Protein: CATSNDPGQGPYEQYF.

The rearrangement links TRBV7-9 to TRBJ2-7, with 10 positions matching TRBD1. The length of the CDR3 is 15 residues. V was pared by 4 bases and J by 3 bases, with 6 bases of the junction left unmatched. Germline V gene lookup returns CDR1 SEHNR and CDR2 FQNEAQ (reference sequence). The CDR3 nucleotides are TGTGCCAGCAGCTCCCGGGACAGGGGTTACTACGAGCAGTACTTC. It translates to CASSSRDRGYYEQYF.

The DNA of the CDR3 is TGTGCCAGCAGTTTAAGACAGAACTATGGCTACACCTTC. Its protein product is CASSLRQNYGYTF. The chain uses TRBV27 and TRBJ1-2; tentative D call: TRBD1 (5 bases). The CDR3 extends over 13 amino acids. V shed 2 bases and J shed 2 bases, with 6 bases lying between them. Germline loops: CDR1 MNHEY, CDR2 SMNVEV (reference sequence).

This chain uses TRBV7-6 with TRBJ1-1, with D hard to call. Trimming cost V 1 base and J 2 bases, with 11 bases left between them. Looked up from germline, CDR1 is SGHVS and CDR2 is FNYEAQ. The CDR3 totals 15 residues. The CDR3 coding sequence is TGTGCCAGCAGCTTAGATTCGGGAATAAACACTGAAGCTTTCTTT. Its protein is CASSLDSGINTEAFF.

The chain combines TRBV2 with TRBJ1-2; D may be TRBD1 (6 bases). Germline V gives CDR1 SNHLY, CDR2 FYNNEI. Trimming pared 6 bases from V and 8 bases from J, leaving 19 bases between. CDR3 length: 14 residues. Here the CDR3 reads CASSSQGKSSGYTF. The CDR3 coding sequence is TGTGCCAGCAGCTCACAGGGAAAATCAAGCGGCTACACCTTC.